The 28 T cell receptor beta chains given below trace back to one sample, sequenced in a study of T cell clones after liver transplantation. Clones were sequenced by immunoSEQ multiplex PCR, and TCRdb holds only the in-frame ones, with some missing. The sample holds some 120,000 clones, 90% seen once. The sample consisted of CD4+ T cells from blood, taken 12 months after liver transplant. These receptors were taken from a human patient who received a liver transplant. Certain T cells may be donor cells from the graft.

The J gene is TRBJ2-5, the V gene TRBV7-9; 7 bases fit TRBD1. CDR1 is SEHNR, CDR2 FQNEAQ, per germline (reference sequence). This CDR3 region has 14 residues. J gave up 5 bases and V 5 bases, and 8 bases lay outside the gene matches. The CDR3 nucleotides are TGTGCCAGCAGCCCACAGGGGTGGGAGGAGACCCAGTACTTC. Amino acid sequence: CASSPQGWEETQYF.

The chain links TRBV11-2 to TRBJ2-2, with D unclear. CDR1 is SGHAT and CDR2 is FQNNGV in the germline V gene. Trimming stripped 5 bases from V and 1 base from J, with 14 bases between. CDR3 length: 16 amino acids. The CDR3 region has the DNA TGTGCCAGCAGCCCCTTTGGGCCGGTGAACACCGGGGAGCTGTTTTTT. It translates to CASSPFGPVNTGELFF. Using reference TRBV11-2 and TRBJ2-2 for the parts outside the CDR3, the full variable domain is EAGVAQSPRYKIIEKRQSVAFWCNPISGHATLYWYQQILGQGPKLLIQFQNNGVVDDSQLPKDRFSAERLKGVDSTLKIQPAKLEDSAVYLCASSPFGPVNTGELFFGEGSRLTVL.

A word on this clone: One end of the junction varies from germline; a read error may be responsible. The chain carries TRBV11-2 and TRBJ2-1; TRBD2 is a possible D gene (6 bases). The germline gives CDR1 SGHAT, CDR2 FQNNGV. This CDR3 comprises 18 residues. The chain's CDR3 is CASNLGGELDPSNNEQFF. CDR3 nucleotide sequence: TGTGCCAGCAACCTAGGAGGGGAATTAGATCCCTCCAACAATGAGCAGTTCTTC. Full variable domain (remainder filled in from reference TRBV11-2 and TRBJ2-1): EAGVAQSPRYKIIEKRQSVAFWCNPISGHATLYWYQQILGQGPKLLIQFQNNGVVDDSQLPKDRFSAERLKGVDSTLKIQPAKLEDSAVYLCASNLGGELDPSNNEQFFGPGTRLTVL.

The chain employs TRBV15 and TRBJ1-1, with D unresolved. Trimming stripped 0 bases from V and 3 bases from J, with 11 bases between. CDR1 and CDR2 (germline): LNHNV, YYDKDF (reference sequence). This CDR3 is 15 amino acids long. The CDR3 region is CATSREAVLDTEAFF. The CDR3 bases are TGTGCCACCAGCAGAGAAGCGGTCCTGGACACTGAAGCTTTCTTT. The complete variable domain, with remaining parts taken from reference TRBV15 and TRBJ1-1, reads DAMVIQNPRYQVTQFGKPVTLSCSQTLNHNVMYWYQQKSSQAPKLLFHYYDKDFNNEADTPDNFQSRRPNTSFCFLDIRSPGLGDTAMYLCATSREAVLDTEAFFGQGTRLTVV.

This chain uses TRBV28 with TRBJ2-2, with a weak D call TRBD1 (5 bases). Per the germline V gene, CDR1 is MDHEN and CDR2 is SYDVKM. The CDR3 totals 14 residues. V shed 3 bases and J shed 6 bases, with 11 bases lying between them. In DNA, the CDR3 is TGTGCCAGCAGTTTGGCAGGGTACGCCGGGGAGCTGTTTTTT. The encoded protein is CASSLAGYAGELFF. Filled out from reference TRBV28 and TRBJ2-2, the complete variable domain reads DVKVTQSSRYLVKRTGEKVFLECVQDMDHENMFWYRQDPGLGLRLIYFSYDVKMKEKGDIPEGYSVSREKKERFSLILESASTNQTSMYLCASSLAGYAGELFFGEGSRLTVL.

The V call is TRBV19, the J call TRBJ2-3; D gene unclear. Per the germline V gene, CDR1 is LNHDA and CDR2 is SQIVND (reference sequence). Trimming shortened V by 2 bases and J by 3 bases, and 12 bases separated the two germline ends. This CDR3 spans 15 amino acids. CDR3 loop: CASSISLGKTDTQYF. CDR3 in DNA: TGTGCCAGTAGTATAAGTTTGGGGAAGACAGATACGCAGTATTTT.

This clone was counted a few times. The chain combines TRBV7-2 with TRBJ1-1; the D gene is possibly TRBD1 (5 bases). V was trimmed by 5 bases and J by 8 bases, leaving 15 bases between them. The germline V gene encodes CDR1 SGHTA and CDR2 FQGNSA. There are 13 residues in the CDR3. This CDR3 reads CASSPRGQGEAFF. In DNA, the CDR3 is TGTGCCAGCAGCCCCCGTGGGCAGGGAGAAGCTTTCTTT.

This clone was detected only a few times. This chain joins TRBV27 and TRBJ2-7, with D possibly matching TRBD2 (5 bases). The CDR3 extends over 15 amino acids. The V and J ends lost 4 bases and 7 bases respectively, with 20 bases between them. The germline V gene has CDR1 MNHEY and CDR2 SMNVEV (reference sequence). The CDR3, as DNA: TGTGCCAGCAGTTCCTTAGCGAGGACTCGGTTGGAGCAGTACTTC. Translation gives CASSSLARTRLEQYF.

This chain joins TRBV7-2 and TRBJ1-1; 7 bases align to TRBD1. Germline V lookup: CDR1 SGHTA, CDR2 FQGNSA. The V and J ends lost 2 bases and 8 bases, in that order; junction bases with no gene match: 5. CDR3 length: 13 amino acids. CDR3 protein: CASSLYRGVEAFF. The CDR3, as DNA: TGTGCCAGCAGCTTATACAGGGGCGTCGAAGCTTTCTTT.

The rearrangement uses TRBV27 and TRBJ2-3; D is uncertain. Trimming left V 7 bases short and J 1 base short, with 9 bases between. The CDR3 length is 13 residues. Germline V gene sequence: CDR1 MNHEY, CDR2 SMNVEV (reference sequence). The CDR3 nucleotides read TGTGCCAGCACCCTTCGCGGCACAGATACGCAGTATTTT. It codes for CASTLRGTDTQYF.

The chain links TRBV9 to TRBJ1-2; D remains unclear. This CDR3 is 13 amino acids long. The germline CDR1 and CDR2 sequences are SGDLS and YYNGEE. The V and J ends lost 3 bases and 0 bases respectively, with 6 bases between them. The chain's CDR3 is CASSGTANYGYTF. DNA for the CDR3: TGTGCCAGCAGCGGGACGGCTAACTATGGCTACACCTTC.

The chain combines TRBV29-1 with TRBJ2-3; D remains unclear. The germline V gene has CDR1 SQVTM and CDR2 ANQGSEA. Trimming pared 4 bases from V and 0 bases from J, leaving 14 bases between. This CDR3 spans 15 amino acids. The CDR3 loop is CSVGAITTSTDTQYF. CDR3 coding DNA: TGCAGCGTTGGGGCCATCACGACTAGCACAGATACGCAGTATTTT.

The CDR3 coding sequence is TGTGCCAGCAGCTTCCGGACTAGCGGTCGCACAGATACGCAGTATTTT. It is translated as CASSFRTSGRTDTQYF. The V call is TRBV5-6, the J call TRBJ2-3; 10 nucleotides match TRBD2. CDR3 size: 16 residues. V was pared by 2 bases and J by 1 base, with 4 bases of the junction left unmatched. The V gene's germline CDR1 is SGHDT and CDR2 YYEEEE.

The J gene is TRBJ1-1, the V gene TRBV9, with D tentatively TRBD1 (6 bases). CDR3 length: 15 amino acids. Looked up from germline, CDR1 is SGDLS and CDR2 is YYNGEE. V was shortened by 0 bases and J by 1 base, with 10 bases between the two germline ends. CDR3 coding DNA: TGTGCCAGCAGCGTAGTAGGGACAAAGAACACTGAAGCTTTCTTT. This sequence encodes CASSVVGTKNTEAFF.

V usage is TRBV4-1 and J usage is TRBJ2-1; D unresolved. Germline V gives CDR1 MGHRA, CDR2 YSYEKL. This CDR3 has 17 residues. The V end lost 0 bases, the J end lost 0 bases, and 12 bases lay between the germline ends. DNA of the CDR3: TGCGCCAGCAGCCAAGAACCCGGCACCAGCTCCTACAATGAGCAGTTCTTC. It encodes CASSQEPGTSSYNEQFF.

The CDR3 nucleotides are TGTGCCAGCACCCGGAGCGGACAGGGTTCAGATACGCAGTATTTT. Encoded protein: CASTRSGQGSDTQYF. The V and J genes are TRBV7-2 and TRBJ2-3; 8 nucleotides line up with TRBD1. Germline CDR1 reads SGHTA; CDR2 reads FQGNSA. After removal of 7 bases from V and 4 bases from J, the junction contained 10 bases not matched to a gene. This CDR3 spans 15 amino acids.

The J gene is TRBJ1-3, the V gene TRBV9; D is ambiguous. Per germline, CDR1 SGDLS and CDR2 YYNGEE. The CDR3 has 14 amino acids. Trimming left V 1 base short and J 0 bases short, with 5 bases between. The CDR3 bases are TGTGCCAGCAGCGTAACGAACTCTGGAAACACCATATATTTT. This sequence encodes CASSVTNSGNTIYF.

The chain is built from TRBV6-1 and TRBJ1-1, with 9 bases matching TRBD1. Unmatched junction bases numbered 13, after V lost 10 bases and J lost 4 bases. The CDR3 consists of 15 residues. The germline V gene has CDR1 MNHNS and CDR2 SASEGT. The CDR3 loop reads CATKPDRGRSTEAFF. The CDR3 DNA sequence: TGTGCCACCAAGCCGGACAGGGGAAGATCCACTGAAGCTTTCTTT.

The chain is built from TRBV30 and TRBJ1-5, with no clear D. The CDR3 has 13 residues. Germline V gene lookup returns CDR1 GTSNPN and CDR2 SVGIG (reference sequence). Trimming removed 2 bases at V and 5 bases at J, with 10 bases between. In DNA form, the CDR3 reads TGTGCCTGGAGTATCAATCTGGATCAGCCCCAGCATTTT. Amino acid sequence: CAWSINLDQPQHF.

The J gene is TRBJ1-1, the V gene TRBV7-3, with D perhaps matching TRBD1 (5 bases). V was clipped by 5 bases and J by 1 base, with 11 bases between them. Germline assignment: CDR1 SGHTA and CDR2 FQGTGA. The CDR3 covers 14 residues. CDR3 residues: CASSLGGKNTEAFF. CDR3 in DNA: TGTGCCAGCAGCCTGGGGGGAAAGAACACTGAAGCTTTCTTT. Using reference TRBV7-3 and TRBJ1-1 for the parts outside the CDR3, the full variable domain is GAGVSQTPSNKVTEKGKYVELRCDPISGHTALYWYRQSLGQGPEFLIYFQGTGAADDSGLPNDRFFAVRPEGSVSTLKIQRTERGDSAVYLCASSLGGKNTEAFFGQGTRLTVV.

The CDR3 bases are TGTGCCAGTAGTTTTAGTGTCGACAATCAGCCCCAGCATTTT. This codes for CASSFSVDNQPQHF. The genes are TRBV19 and TRBJ1-5; D uncertain. This CDR3 comprises 14 residues. The V gene lost 5 bases and the J gene lost 3 bases, with 11 bases spanning the gap. The germline V gene encodes CDR1 LNHDA and CDR2 SQIVND (reference sequence).

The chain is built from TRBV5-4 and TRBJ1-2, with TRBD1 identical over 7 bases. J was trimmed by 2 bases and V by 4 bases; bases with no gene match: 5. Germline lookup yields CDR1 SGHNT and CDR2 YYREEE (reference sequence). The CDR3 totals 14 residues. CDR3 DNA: TGTGCCAGCAGCACCGAGACAGGGAACTATGGCTACACCTTC. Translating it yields CASSTETGNYGYTF.

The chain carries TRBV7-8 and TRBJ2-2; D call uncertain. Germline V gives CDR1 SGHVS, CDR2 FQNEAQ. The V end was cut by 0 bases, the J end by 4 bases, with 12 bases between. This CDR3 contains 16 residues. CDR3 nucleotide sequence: TGTGCCAGCAGCTTAGCGGCCCTATTCGGCACCGGGGAGCTGTTTTTT. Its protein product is CASSLAALFGTGELFF.

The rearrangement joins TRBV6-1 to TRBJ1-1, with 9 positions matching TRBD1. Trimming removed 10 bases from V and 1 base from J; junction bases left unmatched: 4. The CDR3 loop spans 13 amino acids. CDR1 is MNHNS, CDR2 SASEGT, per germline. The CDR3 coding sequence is TGTGCCATTGAGGGACAGGGGAACACTGAAGCTTTCTTT. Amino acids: CAIEGQGNTEAFF.

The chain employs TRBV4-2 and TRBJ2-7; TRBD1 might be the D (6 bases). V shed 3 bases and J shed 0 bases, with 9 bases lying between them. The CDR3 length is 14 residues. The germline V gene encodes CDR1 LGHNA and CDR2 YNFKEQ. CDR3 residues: CASSQEDSSYEQYF. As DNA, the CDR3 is TGTGCCAGCAGCCAGGAGGACAGCTCCTACGAGCAGTACTTC.

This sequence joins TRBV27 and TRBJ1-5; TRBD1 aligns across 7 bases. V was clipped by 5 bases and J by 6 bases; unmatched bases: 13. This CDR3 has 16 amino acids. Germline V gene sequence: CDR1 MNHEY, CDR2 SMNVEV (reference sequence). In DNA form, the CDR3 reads TGTGCCAGCAGTCCACGGACAGGTGCGGTAGGTCAGCCCCAGCATTTT. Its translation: CASSPRTGAVGQPQHF.

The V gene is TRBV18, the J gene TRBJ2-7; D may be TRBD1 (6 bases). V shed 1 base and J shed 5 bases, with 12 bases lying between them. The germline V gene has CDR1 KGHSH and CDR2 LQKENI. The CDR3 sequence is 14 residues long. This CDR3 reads CASSPLPGDHEQYF. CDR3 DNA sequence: TGTGCCAGCTCACCACTCCCAGGGGACCACGAGCAGTACTTC. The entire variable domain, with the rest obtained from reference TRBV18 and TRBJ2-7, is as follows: NAGVMQNPRHLVRRRGQEARLRCSPMKGHSHVYWYRQLPEEGLKFMVYLQKENIIDESGMPKERFSAEFPKEGPSILRIQQVVRGDSAAYFCASSPLPGDHEQYFGPGTRLTVT.

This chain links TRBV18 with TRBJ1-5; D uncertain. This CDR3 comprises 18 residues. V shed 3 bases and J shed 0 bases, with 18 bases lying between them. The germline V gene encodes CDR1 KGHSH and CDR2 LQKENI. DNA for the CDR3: TGTGCCAGCTCACCGCTCGCTTTGGGCCTTAATAGCAATCAGCCCCAGCATTTT. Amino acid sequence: CASSPLALGLNSNQPQHF. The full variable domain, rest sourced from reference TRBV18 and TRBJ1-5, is NAGVMQNPRHLVRRRGQEARLRCSPMKGHSHVYWYRQLPEEGLKFMVYLQKENIIDESGMPKERFSAEFPKEGPSILRIQQVVRGDSAAYFCASSPLALGLNSNQPQHFGDGTRLSIL.